Listed below are T cell receptor beta chains from one sample, sequenced in a study of blood T cell repertoires in COVID-19. Using immunoSEQ multiplex PCR, the repertoire was profiled, and TCRdb retains in-frame clones only, with some absent. The data contain around 270,000 clones, 88% of them singletons. Sequencing was carried out using PBMCs or T cells enriched from blood (not recorded which). Receptors originate from a woman aged 40 to 50 who had been exposed to COVID-19. Each CDR3 is given with its conserved first and last residue. The D gene is left open where the match is weak. Size is omitted from some rows. Given values are once, few, many or a class for expanded clones.

size: NA; D: TRBD1; J: TRBJ2-1; V: TRBV5-4; CDR3: CASSRDSSWYNEQFF; DNA: TGTGCCAGCAGCCGGGACAGTTCCTGGTACAATGAGCAGTTCTTC
size: NA; D: NA; J: TRBJ2-7; V: TRBV6-5; CDR3: CASAGQPYDEQYF; DNA: TGTGCCAGCGCTGGACAGCCCTACGACGAGCAGTACTTC
size: NA; D: NA; J: TRBJ1-5; V: TRBV21-1; CDR3: CASSNRDRDRSNQPQHF; DNA: TGTGCCAGCAGCAATAGGGACAGGGATAGGAGCAATCAGCCCCAGCATTTT
size: NA; D: NA; J: TRBJ2-5; V: TRBV7-9; CDR3: CASSLGGTPTTSQETQYF; DNA: TGTGCCAGCAGCTTAGGGGGGACACCCACGACCAGCCAAGAGACCCAGTACTTC
size: NA; D: NA; J: TRBJ2-2; V: TRBV5-4; CDR3: CASSLDFSNTGELFF; DNA: TGTGCCAGCAGCTTGGACTTCTCGAACACCGGGGAGCTGTTTTTT
size: NA; D: NA; J: TRBJ1-1; V: TRBV5-4; CDR3: CASSNLAQGPFF; DNA: TGTGCCAGCAGTAACCTCGCCCAGGGCCCTTTCTTT
size: few; D: TRBD1; J: TRBJ1-5; V: TRBV3-1/TRBV3-2; CDR3: CASSQGAGGHQPQHF; DNA: TGTGCCAGCAGCCAGGGTGCAGGGGGACATCAGCCCCAGCATTTT
size: NA; D: NA; J: TRBJ1-5; V: TRBV19; CDR3: CASSKGDSNQPQHF; DNA: TGTGCCAGTAGTAAGGGGGATAGCAATCAGCCCCAGCATTTT
size: NA; D: NA; J: TRBJ1-2; V: TRBV9; CDR3: CASSVLGAANYGYTF; DNA: TGTGCCAGCAGCGTGTTAGGGGCTGCTAACTATGGCTACACCTTC
size: NA; D: NA; J: TRBJ2-3; V: TRBV4-3; CDR3: CASSQGPGRLDTQYF; DNA: TGCGCCAGCAGCCAAGGTCCGGGTAGGTTGGATACGCAGTATTTT
size: NA; D: NA; J: TRBJ2-5; V: TRBV4-1; CDR3: CASSQERGRLQETQYF; DNA: TGCGCCAGCAGCCAAGAAAGGGGCAGGCTCCAAGAGACCCAGTACTTC
size: NA; D: NA; J: TRBJ2-1; V: TRBV10-3; CDR3: CAISEEVLSSYNEQFF; DNA: TGTGCCATCAGTGAGGAGGTCCTAAGCTCCTACAATGAGCAGTTCTTC
size: NA; D: NA; J: TRBJ1-6; V: TRBV27; CDR3: CASSFGRPPLHF; DNA: TGTGCCAGCAGTTTTGGGAGGCCACCCCTCCACTTT
size: NA; D: NA; J: TRBJ2-1; V: TRBV5-4; CDR3: CASSLDSLAGEFF; DNA: TGTGCCAGCAGCTTGGATAGCCTCGCAGGGGAGTTCTTC
size: NA; D: TRBD1; J: TRBJ2-5; V: TRBV29-1; CDR3: CSVPGQGRFISETQYF; DNA: TGCAGCGTTCCCGGACAGGGGAGGTTCATTTCAGAGACCCAGTACTTC
size: NA; D: NA; J: TRBJ2-5; V: TRBV28; CDR3: CASSSDSSETQYF; DNA: TGTGCCAGCAGTTCAGACAGCTCAGAGACCCAGTACTTC
size: once; D: NA; J: TRBJ2-1; V: TRBV25-1; CDR3: CASSERVVAREYNEQFF; DNA: TGTGCCAGCAGTGAAAGGGTTGTAGCCAGGGAATACAATGAGCAGTTCTTC
size: NA; D: NA; J: TRBJ2-7; V: TRBV5-1; CDR3: CASSLSSFISYEQYF; DNA: TGCGCCAGCAGCTTGTCTTCTTTTATTTCCTACGAGCAGTACTTC
size: NA; D: TRBD2; J: TRBJ2-2; V: TRBV4-2; CDR3: CASSQGSGLAGDTGELFF; DNA: TGTGCCAGCAGCCAAGGCTCGGGACTAGCGGGGGACACCGGGGAGCTGTTTTTT
size: once; D: NA; J: TRBJ2-1; V: TRBV19; CDR3: CASSIQDLRSYNEQFF; DNA: TGTGCCAGTAGCATTCAGGATTTACGCTCCTACAATGAGCAGTTCTTC
size: once; D: TRBD2; J: TRBJ2-7; V: TRBV7-9; CDR3: CASSLEGVAGTYEQYF; DNA: TGTGCCAGCAGCTTAGAAGGGGTAGCGGGAACCTACGAGCAGTACTTC
size: NA; D: NA; J: TRBJ1-2; V: TRBV2; CDR3: CASSVPYLYGYTF; DNA: TGTGCCAGCAGTGTTCCCTATCTCTATGGCTACACCTTC
size: few; D: NA; J: TRBJ2-7; V: TRBV5-6; CDR3: CASSFGGEQYF; DNA: TGTGCCAGCAGCTTTGGAGGGGAGCAGTACTTC
size: NA; D: TRBD1; J: TRBJ2-1; V: TRBV7-2; CDR3: CASRQTGYSYNEQFF; DNA: TGTGCCAGCAGGCAGACAGGGTACTCCTACAATGAGCAGTTCTTC
size: NA; D: TRBD1; J: TRBJ1-2; V: TRBV27; CDR3: CASPTGTGANGYTF; DNA: TGTGCCAGCCCAACCGGGACAGGGGCGAATGGCTACACCTTC
size: NA; D: TRBD1; J: TRBJ1-2; V: TRBV5-1; CDR3: CASSWTGDYGYTF; DNA: TGCGCCAGCAGCTGGACAGGGGACTATGGCTACACCTTC
size: NA; D: NA; J: TRBJ1-3; V: TRBV9; CDR3: CASTLGSSGNTIYF; DNA: TGTGCCAGCACTCTGGGGAGTTCTGGAAACACCATATATTTT
size: NA; D: TRBD1; J: TRBJ1-1; V: TRBV6-2/TRBV6-3; CDR3: CASSYLDRGPMNTEAFF; DNA: TGTGCCAGCAGTTATCTAGACAGGGGGCCTATGAACACTGAAGCTTTCTTT
size: NA; D: NA; J: TRBJ2-2; V: TRBV30; CDR3: CAWSPGYEVPARFRSTGELFF; DNA: TGTGCCTGGAGTCCTGGATATGAGGTCCCCGCCAGATTTAGATCTACCGGGGAGCTGTTTTTT
size: NA; D: NA; J: TRBJ1-2; V: TRBV19; CDR3: CASNAGNYGYTF; DNA: TGTGCCAGTAACGCAGGGAACTATGGCTACACCTTC
size: NA; D: NA; J: TRBJ2-6; V: TRBV5-6; CDR3: CASSWGPRTTVF; DNA: TGTGCCAGCAGCTGGGGTCCCAGGACTACGGTGTTC
size: NA; D: TRBD2; J: TRBJ2-3; V: TRBV2; CDR3: CASRLRTSGGWSTDTQYF; DNA: TGTGCCAGCAGACTTAGGACTAGCGGGGGGTGGAGCACAGATACGCAGTATTTT
size: NA; D: NA; J: TRBJ2-1; V: TRBV19; CDR3: CASSIAGVGEQFF; DNA: TGTGCCAGTAGTATAGCGGGGGTTGGTGAGCAGTTCTTC
size: NA; D: TRBD1; J: TRBJ1-1; V: TRBV10-3; CDR3: CAISVGAGGGNTEAFF; DNA: TGTGCCATCAGTGTTGGGGCAGGGGGCGGGAACACTGAAGCTTTCTTT
size: NA; D: NA; J: TRBJ2-7; V: TRBV6-5; CDR3: CASSYSTLQSSYEQYF; DNA: TGTGCCAGCAGTTACTCGACCCTACAGAGCTCCTACGAGCAGTACTTC
size: NA; D: TRBD1; J: TRBJ1-3; V: TRBV28; CDR3: CASSPGTGGLGNTIYF; DNA: TGTGCCAGCAGTCCGGGGACAGGGGGCTTAGGAAACACCATATATTTT
size: NA; D: TRBD2; J: TRBJ2-7; V: TRBV10-3; CDR3: CAISSTELAGGHNEQYF; DNA: TGTGCCATCAGCTCGACCGAGCTAGCGGGGGGGCACAACGAGCAGTACTTC
size: NA; D: TRBD1; J: TRBJ1-5; V: TRBV19; CDR3: CASSIRKGTGESLSNQPQHF; DNA: TGTGCCAGTAGTATACGGAAGGGGACAGGGGAAAGTCTTAGCAATCAGCCCCAGCATTTT
size: NA; D: TRBD1; J: TRBJ1-5; V: TRBV15; CDR3: CATTDRGQYSNQPQHF; DNA: TGTGCCACCACAGACAGGGGCCAGTATAGCAATCAGCCCCAGCATTTT
size: NA; D: NA; J: TRBJ1-1; V: TRBV12-3/TRBV12-4; CDR3: CASSLQGRTEAFF; DNA: TGTGCCAGCAGTTTGCAGGGCAGGACTGAAGCTTTCTTT
size: NA; D: TRBD1; J: TRBJ1-5; V: TRBV29-1; CDR3: CSVSTDRGGNQPQHF; DNA: TGCAGCGTTTCTACCGACAGGGGAGGCAATCAGCCCCAGCATTTT
size: NA; D: NA; J: TRBJ1-5; V: TRBV2; CDR3: CASSGGFQPQHF; DNA: TGTGCCAGCAGTGGAGGCTTTCAGCCCCAGCATTTT
size: NA; D: NA; J: TRBJ2-6; V: TRBV27; CDR3: CASSLIGGPGANVLTF; DNA: TGTGCCAGCAGTTTAATCGGGGGTCCCGGGGCCAACGTCCTGACTTTC
size: NA; D: NA; J: TRBJ2-7; V: TRBV29-1; CDR3: CSVADSTYEQYF; DNA: TGCAGCGTTGCAGACAGTACCTACGAGCAGTACTTC
size: NA; D: TRBD2; J: TRBJ2-3; V: TRBV11-3; CDR3: CASSLDLLAGGLVSDTQYF; DNA: TGTGCCAGCAGCTTAGATCTCCTAGCGGGAGGTCTAGTGTCAGATACGCAGTATTTT
size: NA; D: NA; J: TRBJ1-1; V: TRBV2; CDR3: CASSFTKPGGEAFF; DNA: TGTGCCAGCAGTTTTACTAAGCCGGGGGGTGAAGCTTTCTTT
size: NA; D: NA; J: TRBJ1-4; V: TRBV19; CDR3: CASSIFRRTNEKLFF; DNA: TGTGCCAGTAGTATTTTTAGGAGGACTAATGAAAAACTGTTTTTT
size: NA; D: NA; J: TRBJ2-3; V: TRBV7-2; CDR3: CASSPEMAGSSTDTQYF; DNA: TGTGCCAGCAGCCCGGAGATGGCGGGAAGCAGCACAGATACGCAGTATTTT
size: NA; D: TRBD1; J: TRBJ1-1; V: TRBV19; CDR3: CASSSDRVTNTEAFF; DNA: TGTGCCAGTAGTAGCGACAGGGTAACAAACACTGAAGCTTTCTTT
size: NA; D: NA; J: TRBJ2-7; V: TRBV5-6; CDR3: CASSPGRSYEQYF; DNA: TGTGCCAGCAGCCCCGGGAGATCCTACGAGCAGTACTTC
size: NA; D: TRBD1; J: TRBJ2-1; V: TRBV7-8; CDR3: CASSPPRTGSNEQFF; DNA: TGTGCCAGCAGCCCCCCCCGGACAGGGTCCAATGAGCAGTTCTTC
size: NA; D: NA; J: TRBJ2-1; V: TRBV6-2/TRBV6-3; CDR3: CASSYDRRGNEQFF; DNA: TGTGCCAGCAGTTACGACAGAAGAGGTAATGAGCAGTTCTTC
size: NA; D: NA; J: TRBJ1-2; V: TRBV2; CDR3: CASGLSNYGYTF; DNA: TGTGCCAGCGGCCTCTCTAACTATGGCTACACCTTC
size: NA; D: NA; J: TRBJ1-1; V: TRBV6-2/TRBV6-3; CDR3: CASSYGLSQDTEAFF; DNA: TGTGCCAGCAGTTACGGGCTTTCACAGGACACTGAAGCTTTCTTT
size: NA; D: NA; J: TRBJ2-7; V: TRBV7-2; CDR3: CASSRGGYEQYF; DNA: TGTGCCAGCAGCCGAGGAGGTTACGAGCAGTACTTC
size: NA; D: TRBD2; J: TRBJ2-7; V: TRBV6-5; CDR3: CASSTPGLYYEQYF; DNA: TGTGCCAGCAGCACTCCGGGACTATACTACGAGCAGTACTTC
size: NA; D: NA; J: TRBJ2-7; V: TRBV12-3/TRBV12-4; CDR3: CASSSNRVEQYF; DNA: TGTGCCAGCAGTTCTAACAGGGTCGAGCAGTACTTC
size: NA; D: NA; J: TRBJ1-2; V: TRBV9; CDR3: CASSVGAGPNYGYTF; DNA: TGTGCCAGCAGCGTAGGGGCAGGCCCTAACTATGGCTACACCTTC
size: few; D: NA; J: TRBJ1-1; V: TRBV7-2; CDR3: CASSLAGAPTEAFF; DNA: TGTGCCAGCAGCTTAGCAGGGGCCCCCACTGAAGCTTTCTTT
size: NA; D: TRBD1; J: TRBJ1-2; V: TRBV30; CDR3: CACRDRSYGYTF; DNA: TGTGCCTGTCGGGACAGATCCTATGGCTACACCTTC